The 29 T cell receptor beta chains presented below share a single source sample, sequenced in a study of T cells in Graves' hyperthyroidism and ophthalmopathy (dated by TCRdb to about 2019). Libraries were constructed by multiplex PCR. The sequencer listed for this sample is Illumina HiSeq 2000. Amplification of TCR beta CDR3 regions was carried out from RNA transcripts. A first-round RT-PCR of the TCR CDR3 used the HTBI primer set with the Qiagen OneStep RT-PCR kit. TCRdb reanalyzed the raw reads on its own, using fastp at Q25 for trimming and MiXCR for clone calling, and kept in-frame beta chains. Merged by CDR3 protein, the rows form single entries marked with the most common genes and DNA. The sample table shows 550,000 to 850,000 distinct CDR3 sequences, and over 15% are seen once. Jointly, the top ten make up 16% of the sample. Sequencing was performed on blood. The origin of the receptors is a woman aged 50 to 65 with Graves' hyperthyroidism that later progressed to Graves' ophthalmopathy.

The chain combines TRBV20-1 with TRBJ1-2, with TRBD1 matching 8 bases. The CDR3 runs to 14 residues. V lost 7 bases to trimming and J lost 0 bases; unmatched junction nucleotides: 7. CDR1 is DFQATT, CDR2 SNEGSKA, per germline (reference sequence). The chain's CDR3 is CSVAPGQANYGYTF. The CDR3 coding sequence is TGCAGTGTTGCTCCGGGACAGGCTAACTATGGCTACACCTTC.

The sample holds many counts of this clonotype. This rearrangement joins TRBV12-3 or TRBV12-4 to TRBJ2-7, with TRBD2 matching over 14 bases. After removal of 2 bases from V and 4 bases from J, the junction contained 1 base not matched to a gene. The CDR3 covers 15 residues. The CDR3 DNA reads as TGTGCCAGCAGTTTAAGGACTAGCGGGGGGTACGAGCAGTACTTC. Translated: CASSLRTSGGYEQYF.

The chain employs TRBV7-8 and TRBJ2-4, with D perhaps matching TRBD1 or TRBD2 (5 bases each). The CDR3 consists of 15 residues. Germline-derived CDR1 and CDR2 are SGHVS and FQNEAQ. V lost 0 bases to trimming and J lost 9 bases, with 15 bases between them. In DNA, the CDR3 is TGTGCCAGCAGCTTAGCACGGGACCCCGCAGGCATTCAGTACTTC. Residues: CASSLARDPAGIQYF.

This clonotype was found many times. The V call is TRBV11-2, the J call TRBJ1-2; a possible D gene is TRBD1 (5 bases). Deletions cut 2 bases from V and 7 bases from J, with 14 bases between. There are 14 residues in the CDR3. Germline-derived CDR1 and CDR2 are SGHAT and FQNNGV. The CDR3 sequence is CASSLSGPGTGYTF. For the CDR3, the DNA is TGTGCCAGCAGCTTAAGTGGGCCAGGGACTGGCTACACCTTC.

This clonotype was seen only a few times. The chain links TRBV7-9 to TRBJ1-1, with unresolved D. The CDR3 consists of 14 residues. Germline CDR1 is SEHNR and CDR2 is FQNEAQ (reference sequence). V was cut by 3 bases and J by 0 bases, with 8 bases left in between. CDR3 sequence (DNA): TGTGCCAGCAGCTTCGACGAGATGAACACTGAAGCTTTCTTT. Residues: CASSFDEMNTEAFF.

This clonotype was recorded at least ten times. The chain employs TRBV9 and TRBJ1-1, with 7 bases identical to TRBD1. The CDR3 sequence is 15 residues long. V was clipped by 3 bases and J by 0 bases; unmatched bases: 5. In germline, CDR1 is SGDLS, CDR2 YYNGEE. The CDR3 region has the DNA TGTGCCAGCAGCGCGACAGGGAGGATGAACACTGAAGCTTTCTTT. Protein product: CASSATGRMNTEAFF.

This clonotype was counted many times. The V gene is TRBV12-5, the J gene TRBJ1-1; weak D call: TRBD1 (6 bases). The CDR3 loop spans 17 amino acids. From germline, CDR1 is LGHNT and CDR2 FRNRAP. Trimming pared 0 bases from V and 4 bases from J, leaving 18 bases between. CDR3 DNA sequence: TGTGCTAGTGGTTTGGTACGAGGGGACATTTTGGCCACTGAAGCTTTCTTT. Its protein is CASGLVRGDILATEAFF.

Many counts were recorded for this clonotype. The genes are TRBV30 and TRBJ1-1; 8 bases align to TRBD1. The germline V gene has CDR1 GTSNPN and CDR2 SVGIG (reference sequence). Trimming took 2 bases from V and 7 from J; bases not matched to a gene: 6. This CDR3 comprises 13 residues. The CDR3 nucleotides are TGTGCCTGGAGTTGGCAGGGGGCCTTTGAAGCTTTCTTT. Protein: CAWSWQGAFEAFF.

This clonotype was seen only a few times. The chain uses TRBV7-2 and TRBJ2-2; D unresolved. Germline V gene data show CDR1 as SGHTA and CDR2 as FQGNSA. The CDR3 spans 11 residues. Trimming stripped 4 bases from V and 9 bases from J, with 6 bases between. The CDR3 region has the DNA TGTGCCAGCAGCTCAGTCCGGGAGCTGTTTTTT. This gives the protein CASSSVRELFF. Supplemented by reference TRBV7-2 and TRBJ2-2, the full variable domain reads GAGVSQSPSNKVTEKGKDVELRCDPISGHTALYWYRQSLGQGLEFLIYFQGNSAPDKSGLPSDRFSAERTGGSVSTLTIQRTQQEDSAVYLCASSSVRELFFGEGSRLTVL.

This chain links TRBV14 with TRBJ2-7; no clear D gene. The CDR3 has 14 residues. With 0 bases removed from V and 4 bases from J, the gap between germline ends came to 10 bases. Germline CDR1 reads SGHDN; CDR2 reads FVKESK. In DNA form, the CDR3 reads TGTGCCAGCAGCCAAGATGCCGATTCTTACGAGCAGTACTTC. Residues: CASSQDADSYEQYF.

V and J are TRBV6-2 or TRBV6-3 and TRBJ2-7; 9 bases are shared with TRBD1. The germline CDR1 and CDR2 sequences are MNHEY and SVGEGT. After removal of 7 bases from V and 0 bases from J, the junction contained 7 bases not matched to a gene. The CDR3 has 15 amino acids. CDR3 in amino acids: CASTLGQGVSYEQYF. CDR3 sequence (DNA): TGTGCCAGCACTCTGGGACAGGGCGTCTCCTACGAGCAGTACTTC.

This clonotype was counted ten times or more. The chain employs TRBV6-5 and TRBJ1-1; D possibly corresponds to TRBD1 (5 bases). V lost 2 bases to trimming and J lost 3 bases, with 7 bases between them. Germline loops: CDR1 MNHEY, CDR2 SVGAGI. This CDR3 has 13 amino acids. The DNA of the CDR3 is TGTGCCAGCAGTTACGGCAGGGACACTGAAGCTTTCTTT. Amino acids: CASSYGRDTEAFF.

The J gene is TRBJ1-4, the V gene TRBV7-2; 9 positions agree with TRBD1. Looked up from germline, CDR1 is SGHTA and CDR2 is FQGNSA. V trimming: 7 bases; J trimming: 7 bases; junction bases outside the gene matches: 4. The CDR3 totals 13 residues. The CDR3: CASMGTGREKLFF. DNA of the CDR3: TGTGCCAGCATGGGGACAGGGCGTGAAAAACTGTTTTTT.

Points on this clonotype: A junction end diverges from the germline sequence, so it may reflect a read error. V is TRBV15 and J is TRBJ1-4; D remains unclear. This CDR3 has 14 amino acids. CDR1 LNHNV and CDR2 YYDKDF come from the germline V gene (reference sequence). The CDR3 spells CATCRPFGVEKLFF. The CDR3 DNA follows: TGTGCCACCTGCAGACCCTTCGGAGTTGAAAAACTGTTTTTT.

This clonotype was seen ten or more times. V usage is TRBV5-1 and J usage is TRBJ2-1; no reliable D call. Trimming removed 2 bases at V and 4 bases at J, with 7 bases between. CDR1 is SGHRS and CDR2 is YFSETQ in the germline V gene. The CDR3 is 13 residues long. The CDR3 reads CASSFPLYNEQFF. In nucleotides, the CDR3 is TGCGCCAGCAGCTTTCCCCTGTACAATGAGCAGTTCTTC.

This clonotype was seen at least ten times. The V and J genes are TRBV12-3 or TRBV12-4 and TRBJ2-3; 7 bases align to TRBD2. This CDR3 comprises 12 residues. V trimming: 6 bases; J trimming: 5 bases; junction bases outside the gene matches: 2. As DNA, the CDR3 is TGTGCCAGCAGGGGGGGGGGAGATACGCAGTATTTT. Residues: CASRGGGDTQYF.

Comment on this clonotype: Just one base apart from a much larger clone, this may be a read error. Here the CDR3 omits its conserved ending phenylalanine or tryptophan, so a read error is the likely source. The chain joins TRBV30 to TRBJ2-5, with 8 bases matching TRBD2. The CDR3 loop spans 13 amino acids. The V and J ends lost 1 base and 5 bases, in that order; junction bases with no gene match: 3. Per the germline V gene, CDR1 is GTSNPN and CDR2 is SVGIG (reference sequence). The CDR3 nucleotides are TGTGCCTGGAGTGGCGGGGGGATGGAGACCCAGTACTAC. It is translated as CAWSGGGMETQYY.

This chain uses TRBV11-2 with TRBJ2-7; TRBD1 matches at 9 bases. V dropped 6 bases and J dropped 3; count of bases not matched to a gene: 12. The germline CDR1 and CDR2 sequences are SGHAT and FQNNGV. The length of the CDR3 is 16 residues. The CDR3 DNA is TGTGCCAGCAGGGCCGGGACAGGGTCCCCTAACTACGAGCAGTACTTC. This translates into CASRAGTGSPNYEQYF. Variable domain in full (rest from reference TRBV11-2 and TRBJ2-7): EAGVAQSPRYKIIEKRQSVAFWCNPISGHATLYWYQQILGQGPKLLIQFQNNGVVDDSQLPKDRFSAERLKGVDSTLKIQPAKLEDSAVYLCASRAGTGSPNYEQYFGPGTRLTVT.

Written as DNA, the CDR3 is TGTGCCAGCAGCTCCGACATGAACACCGGGGAGCTGTTTTTT. It yields the protein CASSSDMNTGELFF. This chain connects TRBV5-4 to TRBJ2-2; no clear D. Looked up from germline, CDR1 is SGHNT and CDR2 is YYREEE (reference sequence). The CDR3 covers 14 residues. Trimming took off 3 bases at V and 1 base at J, with 7 bases between the two ends.

This chain links TRBV4-2 with TRBJ2-2, with 7 bases identical to TRBD1. Germline V gene lookup returns CDR1 LGHNA and CDR2 YNFKEQ. There are 16 residues in the CDR3. Losses at the gene ends were 1 base for V and 2 bases for J; bases not matched to a gene: 4. The CDR3 DNA reads TGTGCCAGCAGCCAAGGAGGGGGCCACAACACCGGGGAGCTGTTTTTT. It encodes CASSQGGGHNTGELFF.

This clonotype has just a few counts. J is TRBJ2-1 and V is TRBV7-9; 8 bases line up with TRBD1. The ends lost 4 bases at V and 7 bases at J; junction bases unmatched: 3. The germline V gene encodes CDR1 SEHNR and CDR2 FQNEAQ (reference sequence). The CDR3 sequence is 13 residues long. The CDR3 bases are TGTGCCAGCAGCTCGGGACAGGATAATGAGCAGTTCTTC. This translates into CASSSGQDNEQFF.

This clonotype was counted between two and nine times. J is TRBJ2-1 and V is TRBV6-1; D is undetermined. CDR1 MNHNS and CDR2 SASEGT come from the germline V gene. V gave up 6 bases and J gave up 0 bases, with 9 bases separating them. The CDR3 has 14 residues. The CDR3 reads CASRDLSSYNEQFF. The CDR3 DNA reads TGTGCCAGCAGAGACCTGAGCTCCTACAATGAGCAGTTCTTC.

The chain is built from TRBV4-2 and TRBJ2-2; 9 bases match TRBD2. From germline, CDR1 is LGHNA and CDR2 YNFKEQ. The length of the CDR3 is 15 residues. With 5 bases clipped from V and 3 bases from J, the junction kept 4 bases outside the gene matches. Written as DNA, the CDR3 is TGTGCCAGCAGCTTAGCGGGGGACTACACCGGGGAGCTGTTTTTT. The encoded protein is CASSLAGDYTGELFF.

Only a few counts were recorded for this clonotype. This chain uses TRBV4-1 with TRBJ2-2; 12 bases map to TRBD2. V shed 2 bases, J shed 6 bases, and the junction held 4 bases outside the gene matches. From germline, CDR1 is MGHRA and CDR2 YSYEKL. The CDR3 extends over 16 amino acids. CDR3 sequence: CASSQSLAGGSGELFF. For the CDR3, the DNA is TGCGCCAGCAGCCAAAGCCTAGCGGGGGGGTCCGGGGAGCTGTTTTTT.

In this sample, this clonotype turned up many times. The CDR3 coding sequence is TGTGCCAGCAGTTACCAAGCGGGGTTGTCCCAAGAGACCCAGTACTTC. Amino acids: CASSYQAGLSQETQYF. The chain joins TRBV6-5 to TRBJ2-5, with 7 bases that match TRBD2. The trim removed 2 bases at V and 1 base at J, leaving 7 bases unmatched. Per germline, CDR1 MNHEY and CDR2 SVGAGI. This CDR3 is built from 16 residues.

This clonotype was seen at least ten times. The chain has TRBV10-3 and TRBJ1-1, with D uncertain. Germline V gives CDR1 ENHRY, CDR2 SYGVKD. CDR3 length: 14 residues. V dropped 3 bases and J dropped 3 bases, with 11 bases sitting between them. CDR3 nucleotide sequence: TGTGCCATCAGTGAAGTTAGGGCGGACACTGAAGCTTTCTTT. Translation gives CAISEVRADTEAFF.

This clonotype was observed many times. This sequence joins TRBV3-1 and TRBJ2-3; 8 bases match TRBD2. CDR3 length: 17 residues. V lost 3 bases and J lost 2; bases outside the gene matches: 10. CDR1 LGHDT and CDR2 YNNKEL come from the germline V gene (reference sequence). CDR3 region: CASSHFEVAGNTDTQYF. CDR3 coding DNA: TGTGCCAGCAGCCACTTTGAGGTAGCGGGGAACACAGATACGCAGTATTTT.

Regarding this clonotype: Mismatch with germline at one junction end may stem from a read error. The CDR3 DNA reads TGTACCAGCAGTTCCGACCTGACAGGGAGAAATGGCTACACCTTC. Protein: CTSSSDLTGRNGYTF. The chain carries TRBV27 and TRBJ1-2, with 7 bases identical to TRBD1. Germline CDR1 and CDR2: MNHEY and SMNVEV (reference sequence). The CDR3 spans 15 residues.

This clonotype was picked up many times. The genes are TRBV11-2 and TRBJ2-3, with TRBD1 identical over 11 bases. The CDR3 extends over 16 amino acids. The ends lost 3 bases at V and 3 bases at J; junction bases unmatched: 5. Germline V gene lookup returns CDR1 SGHAT and CDR2 FQNNGV. The CDR3 sequence is CASSFRTGGATDTQYF. The CDR3 DNA sequence: TGTGCCAGCAGCTTCAGGACAGGGGGCGCGACAGATACGCAGTATTTT.